The T cell receptor beta chain under discussion was sequenced for a study of T cells in localized non-small cell lung cancer. Whole-study results and caveats: Sequencing involved a lone tumor region, leaving heterogeneity possible. Higher T cell density in the blood was associated with longer overall survival, whereas higher adjacent-lung clonality associated with shorter survival. The appearance of a median approximately 60 of the top 100 tumor clones was seen in adjacent lung. There was higher T cell clonality in uninvolved adjacent lung than in tumor, and it was highest there.

This table comes from immunoSEQ multiplex PCR, and its TCRdb copy is limited to in-frame clones, with some not included. Here the sample spans about 28,000 clones, about 87% being singletons. Details on this clone: Its target is unknown.

Germline-derived CDR1 and CDR2 are SGHDT and YYEEEE. Unmatched junction bases numbered 6, after V lost 2 bases and J lost 2 bases. This CDR3 has 16 amino acids. This specimen was peripheral blood, taken before any cancer treatment. The chain carries TRBV5-6 and TRBJ1-1, with 10 bases lining up with TRBD1. This receptor was obtained from a woman between 18 and 55 years old with stage I lung adenocarcinoma. The CDR3 DNA is TGTGCCAGCAGCTTAGGACAGGGGGTGATAAACACTGAAGCTTTCTTT. It encodes CASSLGQGVINTEAFF.